The clone carrying this T cell receptor beta chain was counted a single time. Its antigen is currently unknown. The data are from a study of cytomegalovirus exposure and HLA in healthy donors. Generated by immunoSEQ multiplex PCR, the TCRdb table keeps only in-frame clones and is missing some. The sample carries around 62,000 clones, 75% to 90% recorded once. Germline V gene sequence: CDR1 SGHRS, CDR2 YFSETQ. V trimming: 0 bases; J trimming: 6 bases; junction bases outside the gene matches: 1. The CDR3 contains 14 residues. Study-level results: CMV antigen specificity of three CMV-associated chains was confirmed in vitro. That first-cohort TCR clusters tended to co-occur in the approximately 110 validation repertoires was found in a later analysis.

This chain joins TRBV5-1 and TRBJ1-5; 9 bases agree with TRBD1. The source of this sequence is a woman under 30 in good health and CMV-seronegative. Sequences were obtained from PBMCs. CDR3 sequence: CASSLGTGVQPQHF. CDR3 DNA sequence: TGCGCCAGCAGCTTGGGGACAGGGGTTCAGCCCCAGCATTTT.